A selection of T cell receptor beta chains follows, all from one sample in a study of T cell clusters in autoimmune cytopenias. TCRdb re-called the multiplex PCR reads and catalogs CDR3 proteins one per entry, DNA excluded. The repertoire table contains fewer than 5,500 distinct CDR3 sequences. These data also formed part of another study, on T cell repertoires in aging, cancer and after chemotherapy.

The sample comprised peripheral blood. These receptors all stem from a human donor in good health. CDR3s include the opening cysteine and the closing phenylalanine or tryptophan. Clone size is not always given. Where it is, it says once, few, many or a class for expanded clones.

clone size: medium-sized
J gene: TRBJ2-6
V gene: TRBV19
CDR3 protein: CATKWTSGANVLTF

clone size: NA
J gene: TRBJ2-1
V gene: TRBV12-3/TRBV12-4
CDR3 protein: CASSWGTRSSYNEQFF

clone size: medium-sized
J gene: TRBJ2-2
V gene: TRBV19
CDR3 protein: CASSPGRALFNTGELFF

clone size: NA
J gene: TRBJ2-2
V gene: TRBV27
CDR3 protein: CASSPLLTSGITGELFF

clone size: NA
J gene: TRBJ2-5
V gene: TRBV5-6
CDR3 protein: CASSLKETQYF

clone size: NA
J gene: TRBJ2-5
V gene: TRBV30
CDR3 protein: CAWSPSGRETQYF

clone size: large
J gene: TRBJ2-2
V gene: TRBV29-1
CDR3 protein: CSVEGQGSPGELFF

clone size: NA
J gene: TRBJ2-5
V gene: TRBV27
CDR3 protein: CASRGQETQYF

clone size: NA
J gene: TRBJ2-4
V gene: TRBV12-3/TRBV12-4
CDR3 protein: CASSLWGRGPKNIQYF

clone size: medium-sized
J gene: TRBJ2-7
V gene: TRBV19
CDR3 protein: CASICPGGSYEQYF

clone size: NA
J gene: TRBJ2-1
V gene: TRBV6-5
CDR3 protein: CASSAPGLAGMRQFF

clone size: NA
J gene: TRBJ2-3
V gene: TRBV24-1
CDR3 protein: CATSDRPTSGSVSTDTQYF

clone size: NA
J gene: TRBJ2-1
V gene: TRBV19
CDR3 protein: CASSIPETSGRVTFF

clone size: NA
J gene: TRBJ2-5
V gene: TRBV6-1
CDR3 protein: CASSYLRGRAGETQYF

clone size: NA
J gene: TRBJ2-5
V gene: TRBV5-4
CDR3 protein: CASSPDRFVKTQYF

clone size: NA
J gene: TRBJ2-2
V gene: TRBV5-4
CDR3 protein: CASSLKREGNTGELFF

clone size: NA
J gene: TRBJ2-5
V gene: TRBV12-3/TRBV12-4
CDR3 protein: CASSDLGRQETQYF

clone size: NA
J gene: TRBJ2-7
V gene: TRBV28
CDR3 protein: CASSLGWGKAVYEQYF

clone size: NA
J gene: TRBJ1-1
V gene: TRBV5-5
CDR3 protein: CASSLAGGAGMNTEAFF

clone size: NA
J gene: TRBJ2-5
V gene: TRBV12-3/TRBV12-4
CDR3 protein: CASSLEETQYF

clone size: NA
J gene: TRBJ2-7
V gene: TRBV27
CDR3 protein: CASAGSGRGEQYF

clone size: NA
J gene: TRBJ1-6
V gene: TRBV7-9
CDR3 protein: CASSLALTGFNSPLHF

clone size: medium-sized
J gene: TRBJ2-1
V gene: TRBV29-1
CDR3 protein: CSVRAGGIPYNEQFF

clone size: NA
J gene: TRBJ2-1
V gene: TRBV6-2/TRBV6-3
CDR3 protein: CASSYLGAALGEQFF

clone size: NA
J gene: TRBJ2-7
V gene: TRBV6-5
CDR3 protein: CASSAGYSYEQYF

clone size: medium-sized
J gene: TRBJ2-7
V gene: TRBV19
CDR3 protein: CASSLVHSGSGSAYEQYF

clone size: NA
J gene: TRBJ1-1
V gene: TRBV30
CDR3 protein: CANDRGLGTEAFF

clone size: NA
J gene: TRBJ2-6
V gene: TRBV19
CDR3 protein: CASKAGAGANVLTF

clone size: NA
J gene: TRBJ2-6
V gene: TRBV6-5
CDR3 protein: CASSLNRGANVLTF

clone size: NA
J gene: TRBJ1-1
V gene: TRBV5-4
CDR3 protein: CASSLPTRTGGTEAFF

clone size: NA
J gene: TRBJ2-6
V gene: TRBV6-5
CDR3 protein: CASSLSAQVMYVLTF

clone size: NA
J gene: TRBJ1-2
V gene: TRBV27
CDR3 protein: CASSSGTRGYGYTF

clone size: NA
J gene: TRBJ2-7
V gene: TRBV12-3/TRBV12-4
CDR3 protein: CASSLGAGAYEQYF

clone size: NA
J gene: TRBJ2-3
V gene: TRBV30
CDR3 protein: CAWKLGQGGVQYF

clone size: NA
J gene: TRBJ1-4
V gene: TRBV6-6
CDR3 protein: CASSYSSGGRGEKLFF

clone size: NA
J gene: TRBJ1-3
V gene: TRBV6-1
CDR3 protein: CASTTDSGNTIYF

clone size: NA
J gene: TRBJ1-2
V gene: TRBV20-1
CDR3 protein: CSARQGGNGGYTF

clone size: medium-sized
J gene: TRBJ2-7
V gene: TRBV5-6
CDR3 protein: CASSGGELVYEQYF

clone size: medium-sized
J gene: TRBJ2-1
V gene: TRBV6-5
CDR3 protein: CASSYFGGAGNEQFF

clone size: NA
J gene: TRBJ1-3
V gene: TRBV5-4
CDR3 protein: CASSLEISGNTIYF

clone size: NA
J gene: TRBJ1-2
V gene: TRBV10-3
CDR3 protein: CAISASTGMAGYTF

clone size: NA
J gene: TRBJ2-2
V gene: TRBV27
CDR3 protein: CASSFRREFTGELFF

clone size: NA
J gene: TRBJ1-4
V gene: TRBV6-6
CDR3 protein: CASSYSEKLFF

clone size: NA
J gene: TRBJ1-5
V gene: TRBV5-6
CDR3 protein: CASSFRGGLYSNQPQHF

clone size: NA
J gene: TRBJ2-2
V gene: TRBV19
CDR3 protein: CASSAGTGWGELFF

clone size: NA
J gene: TRBJ2-3
V gene: TRBV24-1
CDR3 protein: CATSDRAAGSYTDTQYF

clone size: NA
J gene: TRBJ2-3
V gene: TRBV6-5
CDR3 protein: CASSYIPGKGTDTQYF

clone size: medium-sized
J gene: TRBJ2-7
V gene: TRBV19
CDR3 protein: CASSRLPSGRGAYEQYF

clone size: medium-sized
J gene: TRBJ2-7
V gene: TRBV11-1
CDR3 protein: CASSLYYSYEQYF

clone size: NA
J gene: TRBJ2-7
V gene: TRBV6-1
CDR3 protein: CASFKPPYEQYF

clone size: NA
J gene: TRBJ1-1
V gene: TRBV27
CDR3 protein: CASSRTGGLNTEAFF

clone size: NA
J gene: TRBJ1-2
V gene: TRBV6-6
CDR3 protein: CASRERNRENYGYTF

clone size: NA
J gene: TRBJ1-6
V gene: TRBV4-3
CDR3 protein: CASSYTHTDSPLHF

clone size: NA
J gene: TRBJ1-2
V gene: TRBV29-1
CDR3 protein: CSVGQRGGGYTF